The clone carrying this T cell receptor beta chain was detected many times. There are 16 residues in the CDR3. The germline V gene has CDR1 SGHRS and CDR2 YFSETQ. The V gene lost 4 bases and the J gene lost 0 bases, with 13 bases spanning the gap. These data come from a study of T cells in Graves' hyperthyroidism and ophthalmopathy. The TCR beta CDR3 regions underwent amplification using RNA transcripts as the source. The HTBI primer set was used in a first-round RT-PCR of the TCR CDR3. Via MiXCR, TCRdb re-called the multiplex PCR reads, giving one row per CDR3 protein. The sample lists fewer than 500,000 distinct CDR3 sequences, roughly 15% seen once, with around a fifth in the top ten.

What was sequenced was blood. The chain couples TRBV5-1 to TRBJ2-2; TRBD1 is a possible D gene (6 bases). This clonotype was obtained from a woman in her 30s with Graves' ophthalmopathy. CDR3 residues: CASSTGQKANTGELFF. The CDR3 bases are TGCGCCAGCAGCACAGGACAGAAAGCGAACACCGGGGAGCTGTTTTTT.